This entry lists 24 T cell receptor beta chains sequenced from one sample in a study of CD8+ T cells in alopecia areata. Sequencing used cDNA as its template, made by extracting RNA and reverse transcribing it. TCRdb's copy holds only in-frame clones and misses some; the assay was immunoSEQ multiplex PCR. The profile covers about 150,000 clones, with 45% to 55% appearing a single time and 15% to 20% taken by the ten largest. Sequenced here: CD8+ T cells sorted from blood, sampled at week 0. All receptors come from a human donor with alopecia areata.

This clone came up a few times. The CDR3 here is CASSLESENIQYF. For the CDR3, the DNA is TGTGCCAGCAGCTTAGAGTCGGAAAACATTCAGTACTTC. The J gene is TRBJ2-4, the V gene TRBV13; no definite D call. V lost 1 base, J lost 5 bases, and 6 bases lay in between. Germline V gives CDR1 PRHDT, CDR2 FYEKMQ (reference sequence). The CDR3 is 13 amino acids.

This clone was found a few times. The chain recombines TRBV14 with TRBJ2-7; 9 bases align to TRBD1. J lost 4 bases, V lost 2 bases, and 3 bases had no gene match. Germline lookup yields CDR1 SGHDN and CDR2 FVKESK. The CDR3 runs to 14 residues. The CDR3 protein is CASSQTGGGYEQYF. In DNA, the CDR3 is TGTGCCAGCAGCCAAACAGGGGGCGGTTACGAGCAGTACTTC.

The gene calls are TRBV30 and TRBJ2-7; tentative D call: TRBD2 (7 bases). This CDR3 comprises 13 residues. Trimming removed 1 base at V and 3 bases at J, with 10 bases between. Germline CDR1 and CDR2: GTSNPN and SVGIG (reference sequence). The CDR3 is CAWSGGGLYEQYF. The CDR3 DNA is TGTGCCTGGAGTGGGGGGGGCCTCTACGAGCAGTACTTC.

The chain couples TRBV6-5 to TRBJ1-1, with D maybe TRBD1 (5 bases). The CDR3 has 14 amino acids. Germline CDR1 is MNHEY and CDR2 is SVGAGI. V lost 1 base, J lost 1 base, and 7 bases lay in between. In DNA, the CDR3 is TGTGCCAGCAGTTACTTGACAGCGAACACTGAAGCTTTCTTT. This encodes CASSYLTANTEAFF.

This clone occurred a few times. The chain couples TRBV6-1 to TRBJ2-6; a possible D gene is TRBD1 (5 bases). CDR3 length equals 16 residues. The germline V gene encodes CDR1 MNHNS and CDR2 SASEGT. With 3 bases removed from V and 1 base from J, the gap between germline ends came to 10 bases. CDR3 sequence: CASSDGSGSGANVLTF. Written as DNA, the CDR3 is TGTGCCAGCAGTGATGGATCAGGGTCTGGGGCCAACGTCCTGACTTTC.

This clone was observed a handful of times. The V and J genes are TRBV5-6 and TRBJ2-5, with D possibly TRBD1 on 7 matching bases. V was cut by 4 bases and J by 4 bases, with 20 bases left in between. This CDR3 has 16 residues. Germline V gene data show CDR1 as SGHDT and CDR2 as YYEEEE. CDR3 region: CASSPGSGGGIETQYF. CDR3 coding DNA: TGTGCCAGCAGCCCAGGATCTGGAGGGGGCATAGAGACCCAGTACTTC.

V is TRBV30 and J is TRBJ1-2, with D perhaps matching TRBD1 (5 bases). The CDR3 is 13 amino acids. Germline V gene lookup returns CDR1 GTSNPN and CDR2 SVGIG (reference sequence). V was shortened by 1 base and J by 6 bases, with 12 bases between the two germline ends. The CDR3, as DNA: TGTGCCTGGAGTGAGGTGCAGGGACATGGCTACACCTTC. Protein sequence: CAWSEVQGHGYTF. Looking up the rest from reference TRBV30 and TRBJ1-2 gives the full variable domain: SQTIHQWPATLVQPVGSPLSLECTVEGTSNPNLYWYRQAAGRGLQLLFYSVGIGQISSEVPQNLSASRPQDRQFILSSKKLLLSDSGFYLCAWSEVQGHGYTFGSGTRLTVV.

This clone was counted at least ten times. The rearrangement joins TRBV2 to TRBJ1-5; 7 positions match TRBD1. After removal of 4 bases from V and 3 bases from J, the junction contained 15 bases not matched to a gene. The germline CDR1 and CDR2 sequences are SNHLY and FYNNEI. This CDR3 comprises 18 residues. The CDR3 is CASSGPNPRDRDNQPQHF. CDR3 DNA sequence: TGTGCCAGCAGTGGCCCCAATCCCAGGGACAGAGACAATCAGCCCCAGCATTTT.

Points on this clone: This sample includes further DNA sequences coding for the same CDR3. The chain combines TRBV29-1 with TRBJ2-7; D remains ambiguous. V was cut by 4 bases and J by 1 base, with 5 bases left in between. Germline V gene data show CDR1 as SQVTM and CDR2 as ANQGSEA. This CDR3 region has 11 residues. The CDR3 region has the DNA TGCAGCGTTGGAGGATCCTACGAGCAGTACTTC. Its protein product is CSVGGSYEQYF.

This clone was counted only a few times. For the CDR3, the DNA is TGTGCCAGCAGTCTGACTAGCGGAAACATTCAGTACTTC. It encodes CASSLTSGNIQYF. The V and J genes are TRBV14 and TRBJ2-4, with TRBD2 matching 9 bases. The germline gives CDR1 SGHDN, CDR2 FVKESK. The CDR3 loop spans 13 amino acids. V gave up 6 bases and J gave up 6 bases; unmatched junction bases: 3.

This clone was observed a few times. The chain is built from TRBV2 and TRBJ1-5; D is unclear. CDR1 is SNHLY, CDR2 FYNNEI, per germline. V was pared by 4 bases and J by 3 bases, with 7 bases between. There are 13 residues in the CDR3. The CDR3, as DNA: TGTGCCAGCAGTGTCCGGCCCAATCAGCCCCAGCATTTT. Translating gives CASSVRPNQPQHF.

The chain uses TRBV27 and TRBJ2-7; 7 bases line up with TRBD1. Per the germline V gene, CDR1 is MNHEY and CDR2 is SMNVEV (reference sequence). This CDR3 is 12 amino acids long. With V trimmed by 5 bases and J by 6 bases, 4 bases remained unmatched. The CDR3 sequence is CASSRQGFEQYF. The CDR3 DNA reads TGTGCCAGCAGTCGACAGGGTTTCGAGCAGTACTTC.

The chain employs TRBV30 and TRBJ1-2; 12 nucleotides match TRBD1. J was trimmed by 8 bases and V by 5 bases; bases with no gene match: 9. CDR3 size: 14 residues. CDR1 and CDR2 from the germline V gene are GTSNPN and SVGIG (reference sequence). CDR3 nucleotides: TGTGCCTGGGCTCCGGGACAGGGGGCGAGGGGCTACACCTTC. Translating gives CAWAPGQGARGYTF.

This chain uses TRBV5-6 with TRBJ2-7; D might be TRBD2 (5 bases). Between the trimmed V and J ends, which lost 4 bases and 2 bases, there was a span of 13 bases. The CDR3 loop spans 14 amino acids. Germline-derived CDR1 and CDR2 are SGHDT and YYEEEE. Here the CDR3 reads CASSPDGVTYEQYF. The CDR3 nucleotides read TGTGCCAGCAGCCCGGACGGGGTTACCTACGAGCAGTACTTC. The full variable domain, its missing parts supplied by reference TRBV5-6 and TRBJ2-7, is DAGVTQSPTHLIKTRGQQVTLRCSPKSGHDTVSWYQQALGQGPQFIFQYYEEEERQRGNFPDRFSGHQFPNYSSELNVNALLLGDSALYLCASSPDGVTYEQYFGPGTRLTVT.

The genes are TRBV30 and TRBJ1-6; 8 bases line up with TRBD1. Per the germline V gene, CDR1 is GTSNPN and CDR2 is SVGIG (reference sequence). The CDR3 extends over 14 amino acids. Trimming at V came to 4 bases and at J to 6 bases, leaving 5 bases not matched to a gene. For the CDR3, the DNA is TGTGCCTGGACAGGGGGCGTCGGTAATTCACCCCTCCACTTT. Its protein is CAWTGGVGNSPLHF.

This clone was counted only a few times. This chain links TRBV30 with TRBJ2-7; 8 nucleotides agree with TRBD1. V shed 1 base, J shed 3 bases, and the junction held 8 bases outside the gene matches. The germline gives CDR1 GTSNPN, CDR2 SVGIG (reference sequence). The CDR3 contains 15 residues. CDR3 sequence (DNA): TGTGCCTGGAGTGAGATCCGGACAGGGATCTACGAGCAGTACTTC. It encodes CAWSEIRTGIYEQYF.

The rearrangement uses TRBV4-3 and TRBJ2-7, with D possibly TRBD2 on 6 matching bases. Germline V gene data show CDR1 as LGHNA and CDR2 as YSLEER. The V and J ends lost 0 bases and 3 bases respectively, with 12 bases between them. There are 15 residues in the CDR3. The CDR3 region is CASSQDLASVYEQYF. CDR3 sequence (DNA): TGCGCCAGCAGCCAAGACCTAGCGAGCGTCTACGAGCAGTACTTC.

The V and J genes are TRBV5-6 and TRBJ1-2, with 9 bases that match TRBD1. The germline gives CDR1 SGHDT, CDR2 YYEEEE. CDR3 size: 14 residues. V was pared by 5 bases and J by 8 bases, with 10 bases of the junction left unmatched. The CDR3 DNA is TGTGCCAGCAGTCCGACAGGGGGTAGGAAAGGCTACACCTTC. This gives the protein CASSPTGGRKGYTF.

The CDR3 loop is CASSQGGVYEQYF. The CDR3 DNA is TGTGCCAGTAGCCAGGGAGGGGTCTACGAGCAGTACTTC. The rearrangement uses TRBV19 and TRBJ2-7; 7 bases map to TRBD2. The CDR3 sequence is 13 residues long. The V gene end was trimmed by 6 bases and the J gene end by 3 bases; junction bases not matched to a gene: 5. The germline V gene has CDR1 LNHDA and CDR2 SQIVND (reference sequence).

The genes are TRBV14 and TRBJ2-1, with 11 bases lining up with TRBD1. The CDR3 loop spans 15 amino acids. The ends lost 4 bases at V and 3 bases at J; junction bases unmatched: 2. Per the germline V gene, CDR1 is SGHDN and CDR2 is FVKESK. This chain's CDR3 is CASSRGTGGYNEQFF. CDR3 bases: TGTGCCAGCAGCCGCGGGACAGGGGGCTACAATGAGCAGTTCTTC.

V gene TRBV29-1 combines with J gene TRBJ1-2, with D unclear. This CDR3 comprises 12 residues. Germline lookup yields CDR1 SQVTM and CDR2 ANQGSEA. Trimming shortened V by 5 bases and J by 2 bases, and 9 bases separated the two germline ends. Here the CDR3 reads CSVLQQNYGYTF. The CDR3 coding sequence is TGCAGCGTTCTACAGCAGAACTATGGCTACACCTTC. The whole variable domain, remainder taken from reference TRBV29-1 and TRBJ1-2, is SAVISQKPSRDICQRGTSLTIQCQVDSQVTMMFWYRQQPGQSLTLIATANQGSEATYESGFVIDKFPISRPNLTFSTLTVSNMSPEDSSIYLCSVLQQNYGYTFGSGTRLTVV.

J is TRBJ2-3 and V is TRBV6-5; TRBD2 matches 10 bases. This CDR3 is built from 15 residues. The V and J ends lost 5 bases and 0 bases, in that order; junction bases with no gene match: 2. Germline CDR1 reads MNHEY; CDR2 reads SVGAGI. CDR3 in amino acids: CASSRLAGSTDTQYF. As DNA, the CDR3 is TGTGCCAGCAGTCGACTAGCGGGTAGCACAGATACGCAGTATTTT.

This chain joins TRBV9 and TRBJ1-6; D perhaps matches TRBD1 (6 bases). In germline, CDR1 is SGDLS, CDR2 YYNGEE. This CDR3 spans 14 amino acids. V was shortened by 6 bases and J by 14 bases, with 21 bases between the two germline ends. The CDR3 nucleotides read TGTGCCAGCAACCCGGGAGACGGGGGCCTGTCCCTCCACTTT. Translated: CASNPGDGGLSLHF.

The chain employs TRBV30 and TRBJ1-3; D uncertain. Germline V lookup: CDR1 GTSNPN, CDR2 SVGIG (reference sequence). V lost 1 base and J 0 bases, leaving 28 bases between the germline ends. CDR3 length equals 21 residues. The CDR3 coding sequence is TGTGCCTGGAGTGGCATTCCCAATTTTGGCCGTTCCTATGACTCTGGAAACACCATATATTTT. Translating it yields CAWSGIPNFGRSYDSGNTIYF.